A single T cell receptor (beta chain) is shown here with its context. The germline V gene has CDR1 DFQATT and CDR2 SNEGSKA (reference sequence). The CDR3 runs 15 residues. The V and J ends lost 1 base and 2 bases, in that order; junction bases with no gene match: 6. For TCRbeta, the library was prepared with unique molecular identifiers. MiXCR, applied by TCRdb to the PCR reads, yields one record per CDR3 protein. Of hundreds of thousands of distinct CDR3 sequences in the sample, 10% to 15% were seen once. This entry comes from a study of T-cell reconstitution after alpha-beta-depleted transplantation in children.

The J gene is TRBJ2-3, the V gene TRBV20-1, with 7 bases matching TRBD1. Sequenced material: PBMCs, taken before TCRalphabeta/CD19-depleted stem cell transplant. This TCR was sampled from a girl aged 2-10 years with congenital amegakaryocytic thrombocytopenia, due to receive a stem cell transplant. The CDR3 loop reads CSARAAGGFTDTQYF. The CDR3 DNA sequence: TGCAGTGCTAGAGCGGCAGGGGGATTCACAGATACGCAGTATTTT.